The clone carrying this TCR beta chain was counted between two and nine times. The CDR3 has 14 amino acids. Trimming shortened V by 1 base and J by 3 bases, and 6 bases separated the two germline ends. Germline loops: CDR1 SEHNR, CDR2 FQNEAQ (reference sequence). This record belongs to a study of blood T cell repertoires in COVID-19. In the study overall: Samples came from the United States, Italy and Spain, spanning acute and convalescent COVID-19. Sources were T cells, B-cell-depleted T cells, or PBMCs; the material itself was cDNA or gDNA.

Authors' analysis steps: Amplifying reference gene primers gave estimates of nucleated cell counts. Clones were sequenced by immunoSEQ multiplex PCR, and TCRdb holds only the in-frame ones, with some missing. The V and J calls and the clone size are those of that table, but D and trimming were determined from the DNA. The sample includes some 150,000 clones, 78% seen only once; the top ten take around 1.5%. The origin of this receptor is a man older than 75 with acute or convalescent COVID-19. The chain has TRBV7-9 and TRBJ2-2; D remains unclear. The specimen sequenced was peripheral blood. The CDR3 DNA follows: TGTGCCAGCAGCTTAGAACAGTACACCGGGGAGCTGTTTTTT. Protein: CASSLEQYTGELFF.